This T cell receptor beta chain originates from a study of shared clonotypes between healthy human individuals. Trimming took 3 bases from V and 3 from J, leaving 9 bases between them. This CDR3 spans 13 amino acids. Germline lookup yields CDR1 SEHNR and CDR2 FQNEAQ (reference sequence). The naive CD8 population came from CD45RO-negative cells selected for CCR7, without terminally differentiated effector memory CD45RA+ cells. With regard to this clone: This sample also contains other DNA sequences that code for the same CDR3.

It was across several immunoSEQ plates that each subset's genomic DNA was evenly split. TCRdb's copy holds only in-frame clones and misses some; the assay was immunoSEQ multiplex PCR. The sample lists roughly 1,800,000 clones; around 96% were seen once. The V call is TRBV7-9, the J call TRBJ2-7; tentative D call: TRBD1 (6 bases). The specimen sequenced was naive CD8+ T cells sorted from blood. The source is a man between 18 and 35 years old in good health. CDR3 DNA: TGTGCCAGCAGCTTTGGGGGCCACTACGAGCAGTACTTC. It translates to CASSFGGHYEQYF.